Listed here are 30 T cell receptor beta chains from one sample, sequenced in a study of blood T cell repertoires in COVID-19. Repertoires were generated with immunoSEQ multiplex PCR, while TCRdb's copy carries only in-frame clones and drops some. Among 450,000 or so clones listed, 70% to 90% were seen once. Sequencing was performed on peripheral blood. These receptors were taken from a man in his late teens or twenties with COVID-19, enrolled during active disease.

The rearrangement uses TRBV5-4 and TRBJ2-3, with 12 bases lining up with TRBD2. The CDR3 is 16 amino acids. Trimming at V came to 4 bases and at J to 2 bases, leaving 5 bases not matched to a gene. Per germline, CDR1 SGHNT and CDR2 YYREEE (reference sequence). The CDR3 reads CASSKTSGGTTDTQYF. The CDR3 bases are TGTGCCAGCAGCAAGACTAGCGGGGGAACCACAGATACGCAGTATTTT. Together with reference TRBV5-4 and TRBJ2-3, the CDR3 gives the full variable domain: ETGVTQSPTHLIKTRGQQVTLRCSSQSGHNTVSWYQQALGQGPQFIFQYYREEENGRGNFPPRFSGLQFPNYSSELNVNALELDDSALYLCASSKTSGGTTDTQYFGPGTRLTVL.

This CDR3 reads CAISGGQGWTDTQYF. CDR3 DNA: TGTGCCATCAGTGGGGGACAGGGCTGGACAGATACGCAGTATTTT. J is TRBJ2-3 and V is TRBV10-3, with 9 bases lining up with TRBD1. With V trimmed by 4 bases and J by 3 bases, 5 bases remained unmatched. Germline V gene lookup returns CDR1 ENHRY and CDR2 SYGVKD. The CDR3 contains 15 residues.

The chain has TRBV5-1 and TRBJ1-1; D is ambiguous. The length of the CDR3 is 14 residues. Germline V gives CDR1 SGHRS, CDR2 YFSETQ. Trimming removed 1 base at V and 11 bases at J, with 18 bases between. Here the CDR3 reads CASSLLVSRDVAFF. CDR3 bases: TGCGCCAGCAGCTTGTTAGTTAGTCGGGATGTTGCTTTCTTT.

The J gene is TRBJ2-7, the V gene TRBV11-1, with D possibly TRBD2 on 6 matching bases. Trimming pared 1 base from V and 2 bases from J, leaving 12 bases between. From germline, CDR1 is SGHAT and CDR2 FQDESV (reference sequence). The CDR3 is 15 residues long. The CDR3 here is CASSLVVSGTYEQYF. The CDR3 coding sequence is TGTGCCAGCAGCTTAGTAGTTAGCGGCACCTACGAGCAGTACTTC.

This rearrangement joins TRBV18 to TRBJ2-1; a possible D gene is TRBD2 (6 bases). CDR1 and CDR2 (germline): KGHSH, LQKENI. CDR3 length: 16 residues. Trimming took off 3 bases at V and 4 bases at J, with 16 bases between the two ends. The CDR3 spells CASSPRELALYNEQFF. Here the CDR3 DNA reads TGTGCCAGCTCACCCAGGGAACTAGCCCTTTACAATGAGCAGTTCTTC.

The chain carries TRBV28 and TRBJ1-2, with 9 nucleotides matching TRBD1. The CDR3 is made up of 15 amino acids. Germline CDR1 is MDHEN and CDR2 is SYDVKM. The J segment lost 5 bases and the V segment lost 6 bases, leaving 10 bases of the junction unmatched. The CDR3 nucleotides read TGTGCCAGCAGCGATACAGGGGGCGCAGCATATGGCTACACCTTC. Translation gives CASSDTGGAAYGYTF.

On this clone itself: Other DNA sequences in this specimen translate into the identical CDR3. The CDR3 DNA reads as TGTGCCAGCTCACCTATCGCGAAAGAGACCCAGTACTTC. Its protein is CASSPIAKETQYF. The rearrangement uses TRBV18 and TRBJ2-5; D uncertain. V was clipped by 3 bases and J by 3 bases, with 8 bases between them. Germline CDR1 KGHSH, CDR2 LQKENI. CDR3 length: 13 amino acids.

This clone was seen only once. The chain is built from TRBV5-4 and TRBJ2-7; D might be TRBD2 (7 bases). The CDR3 consists of 15 residues. Germline values: CDR1 SGHNT, CDR2 YYREEE (reference sequence). Between the trimmed V and J ends, which lost 4 bases and 7 bases, there was a span of 21 bases. The CDR3 sequence: CASSDPGAGVGEQYF. CDR3 nucleotide sequence: TGTGCCAGCAGCGACCCGGGGGCGGGAGTGGGAGAGCAGTACTTC.

V usage is TRBV5-1 and J usage is TRBJ1-3; TRBD1 matches at 7 bases. V dropped 0 bases and J dropped 9; count of bases not matched to a gene: 6. The CDR3 has 14 amino acids. Germline V gives CDR1 SGHRS, CDR2 YFSETQ. DNA of the CDR3: TGCGCCAGCAGCTTGGCGGGGTCAGGGGGCACCATATATTTT. Translation: CASSLAGSGGTIYF.

The chain recombines TRBV24-1 with TRBJ2-7, with D maybe TRBD2 (6 bases). Trimming took off 5 bases at V and 7 bases at J, with 17 bases between the two ends. The CDR3 contains 14 residues. The germline CDR1 and CDR2 sequences are KGHDR and SFDVKD. The CDR3 loop reads CATSGTGTPPEQYF. In DNA, the CDR3 is TGTGCCACCAGTGGTACCGGGACTCCACCTGAGCAGTACTTC.

The chain has TRBV19 and TRBJ2-5; 8 bases match TRBD1. The CDR3 has 15 amino acids. Unmatched junction bases numbered 6, after V lost 2 bases and J lost 4 bases. Looked up from germline, CDR1 is LNHDA and CDR2 is SQIVND (reference sequence). Here the CDR3 reads CASSISPGGAETQYF. The CDR3 DNA follows: TGTGCCAGTAGTATAAGCCCAGGGGGCGCAGAGACCCAGTACTTC.

This sequence joins TRBV2 and TRBJ2-3; maybe TRBD1 (5 bases). With 3 bases removed from V and 13 bases from J, the gap between germline ends came to 14 bases. Germline CDR1 and CDR2: SNHLY and FYNNEI. CDR3 length: 12 residues. CDR3 residues: CASSDQDTTKYF. In DNA, the CDR3 is TGTGCCAGCAGTGATCAGGACACCACCAAGTATTTT.

The chain is built from TRBV3-1 (or the pseudogene TRBV3-2) and TRBJ2-4, with D possibly being TRBD2 (5 bases). Trimming removed 3 bases from V and 5 bases from J, with 14 bases in between. The CDR3 is 15 residues long. From germline, CDR1 is LGHDT and CDR2 YNNKEL (reference sequence). CDR3: CASSQGRGHENIQYF. The CDR3 nucleotides read TGTGCCAGCAGCCAGGGCCGCGGGCACGAAAACATTCAGTACTTC.

This clone was seen a single time. The CDR3 DNA follows: TGTGCCAGCAGTGGGTGGGTAGGGGCCTCTGGAAACACCATATATTTT. This codes for CASSGWVGASGNTIYF. The chain joins TRBV6-1 to TRBJ1-3, with D possibly being TRBD1 (5 bases). The germline V and J ends were trimmed by 4 bases and 0 bases, with 13 bases remaining between them. This CDR3 comprises 16 residues. CDR1 is MNHNS, CDR2 SASEGT, per germline.

This chain links TRBV29-1 with TRBJ1-5, with D perhaps TRBD1 (5 bases). Looked up from germline, CDR1 is SQVTM and CDR2 is ANQGSEA. Trimming left V 7 bases short and J 4 bases short, with 11 bases between. The CDR3 has 12 residues. CDR3 sequence reads: CSAGEVNQPQHF. Written as DNA, the CDR3 is TGCAGCGCGGGGGAGGTGAATCAGCCCCAGCATTTT.

V gene TRBV11-2 combines with J gene TRBJ2-1; D may be TRBD2 (5 bases). This CDR3 contains 17 residues. V shed 4 bases and J shed 0 bases, with 16 bases lying between them. From germline, CDR1 is SGHAT and CDR2 FQNNGV. The CDR3 protein is CASSSWTDRSSYNEQFF. CDR3 nucleotides: TGTGCCAGCAGCTCGTGGACTGATCGATCCTCCTACAATGAGCAGTTCTTC.

This clone has a single count. The chain uses TRBV7-2 and TRBJ2-3; 12 nucleotides line up with TRBD2. The CDR3 totals 15 residues. CDR1 SGHTA and CDR2 FQGNSA come from the germline V gene. J gave up 6 bases and V 2 bases, and 3 bases lay outside the gene matches. The CDR3 is CASSLMTSGSDTQYF. CDR3 DNA sequence: TGTGCCAGCAGCTTAATGACTAGCGGGAGTGATACGCAGTATTTT. The entire variable domain, with the rest obtained from reference TRBV7-2 and TRBJ2-3, is as follows: GAGVSQSPSNKVTEKGKDVELRCDPISGHTALYWYRQSLGQGLEFLIYFQGNSAPDKSGLPSDRFSAERTGGSVSTLTIQRTQQEDSAVYLCASSLMTSGSDTQYFGPGTRLTVL.

The chain employs TRBV6-6 and TRBJ2-1, with 8 bases aligning to TRBD1. This CDR3 comprises 16 residues. The ends lost 0 bases at V and 6 bases at J; junction bases unmatched: 7. Germline CDR1 MNHNY, CDR2 SVGAGI (reference sequence). The CDR3 reads CASSYSVGQGGNEQFF. CDR3 sequence (DNA): TGTGCCAGCAGTTACTCTGTCGGACAGGGCGGCAATGAGCAGTTCTTC.

The V gene is TRBV24-1, the J gene TRBJ2-7; weak D call: TRBD2 (6 bases). The germline CDR1 and CDR2 sequences are KGHDR and SFDVKD. The CDR3 runs 15 residues. Trimming removed 3 bases at V and 5 bases at J, with 16 bases between. CDR3 region: CATSDPYGSTHEQYF. DNA for the CDR3: TGTGCCACCAGTGATCCTTACGGGAGTACTCACGAGCAGTACTTC.

This chain links TRBV6-5 with TRBJ1-5; D gene ambiguous. Deletions cut 6 bases from V and 3 bases from J, with 6 bases between. This CDR3 comprises 12 residues. From germline, CDR1 is MNHEY and CDR2 SVGAGI. For the CDR3, the DNA is TGTGCCAGCAGAGCGCCCAATCAGCCCCAGCATTTT. It specifies CASRAPNQPQHF.

This clone appeared a few times. CDR3 coding DNA: TGTGCCAGCAGTGAATGGGGCGGGAGCGTGACCGGGGAGCTGTTTTTT. It is translated as CASSEWGGSVTGELFF. The chain joins TRBV25-1 to TRBJ2-2, with TRBD2 matching 7 bases. CDR1 and CDR2 (germline): MGHDK, SYGVNS. CDR3 length: 16 residues. The V and J ends lost 1 base and 5 bases, in that order; junction bases with no gene match: 7. The whole variable domain, remainder taken from reference TRBV25-1 and TRBJ2-2, is EADIYQTPRYLVIGTGKKITLECSQTMGHDKMYWYQQDPGMELHLIHYSYGVNSTEKGDLSSESTVSRIRTEHFPLTLESARPSHTSQYLCASSEWGGSVTGELFFGEGSRLTVL.

This chain joins TRBV5-4 and TRBJ1-1, with D possibly matching TRBD1 (6 bases). The CDR3 is 16 residues long. Looked up from germline, CDR1 is SGHNT and CDR2 is YYREEE (reference sequence). The V end was cut by 5 bases, the J end by 3 bases, with 20 bases between. The CDR3 nucleotides are TGTGCCAGCAGATATAAAGCCGGGACACTATACACTGAAGCTTTCTTT. The encoded protein is CASRYKAGTLYTEAFF.

The chain has TRBV12-3 or TRBV12-4 and TRBJ2-7, with a weak D call TRBD2 (6 bases). The CDR3 extends over 13 amino acids. The V and J ends lost 3 bases and 4 bases respectively, with 10 bases between them. The chain's CDR3 is CASSFTSFYEQYF. The CDR3, as DNA: TGTGCCAGCAGTTTCACTAGCTTTTACGAGCAGTACTTC.

The chain uses TRBV18 and TRBJ2-7; 8 nucleotides agree with TRBD1. J lost 6 bases, V lost 4 bases, and 2 bases had no gene match. The germline CDR1 and CDR2 sequences are KGHSH and LQKENI. The CDR3 totals 12 residues. CDR3 nucleotides: TGTGCCAGCTCACAAGGACAGGGCGAGCAGTACTTC. Its protein is CASSQGQGEQYF.

Details on this clone: This same CDR3 is encoded by further DNA sequences in the sample. The rearrangement links TRBV20-1 to TRBJ2-7; possibly TRBD1 for D (5 bases). The CDR3 extends over 11 amino acids. Trimming left V 5 bases short and J 5 bases short, with 10 bases between. The germline CDR1 and CDR2 sequences are DFQATT and SNEGSKA (reference sequence). The CDR3 is CSARSGHEQYF. CDR3 coding DNA: TGCAGTGCTCGATCAGGGCACGAGCAGTACTTC.

The chain joins TRBV6-5 to TRBJ2-2; D gene ambiguous. Trimming removed 5 bases from V and 4 bases from J, with 11 bases in between. From germline, CDR1 is MNHEY and CDR2 SVGAGI. The CDR3 is 14 amino acids. The CDR3 loop reads CASSSLGGTGELFF. In DNA form, the CDR3 reads TGTGCCAGCAGTAGCCTCGGTGGCACCGGGGAGCTGTTTTTT.

The rearrangement links TRBV6-1 to TRBJ1-5, with 9 positions matching TRBD1. After removal of 0 bases from V and 5 bases from J, the junction contained 8 bases not matched to a gene. Germline V lookup: CDR1 MNHNS, CDR2 SASEGT. This CDR3 comprises 17 residues. The DNA of the CDR3 is TGTGCCAGCAGTGAAGCCCGGACAGGGGAGCCTTATCAGCCCCAGCATTTT. Amino acids: CASSEARTGEPYQPQHF.

The chain joins TRBV4-1 to TRBJ2-5; D unclear. CDR3 length: 16 residues. The germline CDR1 and CDR2 sequences are MGHRA and YSYEKL. The germline V and J ends were trimmed by 1 base and 1 base, with 13 bases remaining between them. This CDR3 is CASSQGWSTLQETQYF. CDR3 nucleotide sequence: TGCGCCAGCAGCCAAGGCTGGAGTACCCTCCAAGAGACCCAGTACTTC.

This clone occurred a few times. This chain uses TRBV30 with TRBJ2-1; a weak D match, TRBD2 (6 bases). Germline loops: CDR1 GTSNPN, CDR2 SVGIG (reference sequence). Trimming removed 3 bases at V and 6 bases at J, with 21 bases between. There are 16 residues in the CDR3. The CDR3 nucleotides read TGTGCCTGGAGCGTTACGGGACTTACATCATTCAATGAGCAGTTCTTC. Translating it yields CAWSVTGLTSFNEQFF.

The chain links TRBV25-1 to TRBJ2-3; 7 bases line up with TRBD2. The CDR3 runs 14 residues. Losses at the gene ends were 6 bases for V and 0 bases for J; bases not matched to a gene: 3. In germline, CDR1 is MGHDK, CDR2 SYGVNS. In nucleotides, the CDR3 is TGTGCCAGCAGGTATAGCGGGAGCACAGATACGCAGTATTTT. Protein product: CASRYSGSTDTQYF. The whole variable domain, filled in from reference TRBV25-1 and TRBJ2-3, reads EADIYQTPRYLVIGTGKKITLECSQTMGHDKMYWYQQDPGMELHLIHYSYGVNSTEKGDLSSESTVSRIRTEHFPLTLESARPSHTSQYLCASRYSGSTDTQYFGPGTRLTVL.